Listed below are T cell receptor beta chains from one sample, sequenced in a study of T cell responses to AZD1222 COVID-19 vaccine. Produced via immunoSEQ multiplex PCR; TCRdb's table is partial and in-frame only. The sample consists of roughly 100,000 clones, 90% of them appearing once. This specimen consisted of peripheral blood, obtained on day 0 of AZD1222 vaccination. All receptors come from an adult in good health. Both conserved end residues are part of each CDR3. A D gene is named only where the DNA matches it firmly. Size is omitted from some rows. Given values are once, few, many or a class for expanded clones.

D: TRBD1
J: TRBJ1-2
V: TRBV7-2
size: .
CDR3: CASSSDRGRNYGYTF
DNA: TGTGCCAGCAGCTCTGACAGGGGAAGAAACTATGGCTACACCTTC

D: .
J: TRBJ2-2
V: TRBV5-1
size: .
CDR3: CASSSTVSNTGELFF
DNA: TGCGCCAGCAGCTCCACAGTATCCAACACCGGGGAGCTGTTTTTT

D: .
J: TRBJ2-7
V: TRBV5-5
size: .
CDR3: CASSLGLVRDEQYF
DNA: TGTGCCAGCAGCTTGGGACTAGTTCGCGACGAGCAGTACTTC

D: .
J: TRBJ1-3
V: TRBV2
size: .
CDR3: CASRFGAGNTIYF
DNA: TGTGCCAGCAGGTTCGGGGCTGGAAACACCATATATTTT

D: TRBD1
J: TRBJ2-5
V: TRBV18
size: once
CDR3: CASSRQGTRETQYF
DNA: TGTGCCAGCTCCCGACAGGGGACGAGGGAGACCCAGTACTTC

D: .
J: TRBJ2-3
V: TRBV12-3/TRBV12-4
size: .
CDR3: CASSRTDTQYF
DNA: TGTGCCAGCAGCCGCACAGATACGCAGTATTTT

D: .
J: TRBJ1-5
V: TRBV15
size: .
CDR3: CATSSGGLNSNQPQHF
DNA: TGTGCCACCAGCAGTGGGGGTCTGAATAGCAATCAGCCCCAGCATTTT

D: .
J: TRBJ2-7
V: TRBV25-1
size: .
CDR3: CASMTGYEQYF
DNA: TGTGCCAGCATGACAGGCTACGAGCAGTACTTC

D: .
J: TRBJ2-7
V: TRBV11-2
size: .
CDR3: CASSPPASAYEQYF
DNA: TGTGCCAGCAGCCCCCCCGCTAGCGCCTACGAGCAGTACTTC

D: TRBD2
J: TRBJ2-1
V: TRBV3-1/TRBV3-2
size: .
CDR3: CASSQVNLLAGLYNEQFF
DNA: TGTGCCAGCAGCCAGGTTAACCTACTAGCGGGCCTATACAATGAGCAGTTCTTC

D: .
J: TRBJ1-3
V: TRBV24-1
size: .
CDR3: CATSRAGNTIYF
DNA: TGTGCCACCAGCCGGGCTGGAAACACCATATATTTT

D: .
J: TRBJ2-3
V: TRBV6-2/TRBV6-3
size: .
CDR3: CASSYLGVGDTQYF
DNA: TGTGCCAGCAGTTACTTGGGAGTCGGGGATACGCAGTATTTT

D: TRBD1
J: TRBJ2-7
V: TRBV24-1
size: .
CDR3: CATSDTGTGAPYEQYF
DNA: TGTGCCACCAGTGATACCGGGACAGGGGCCCCGTACGAGCAGTACTTC

D: .
J: TRBJ1-5
V: TRBV4-1
size: .
CDR3: CASSPILITGNQPQHF
DNA: TGCGCCAGCAGCCCCATTTTGATCACGGGCAATCAGCCCCAGCATTTT

D: .
J: TRBJ2-7
V: TRBV6-2/TRBV6-3
size: .
CDR3: CASSHLTRRIPEQYF
DNA: TGTGCCAGCAGCCACCTGACTAGGCGAATCCCCGAGCAGTACTTC

D: TRBD1
J: TRBJ1-5
V: TRBV25-1
size: .
CDR3: CASSEWDRKDQPQHF
DNA: TGTGCCAGCAGTGAATGGGACAGGAAAGATCAGCCCCAGCATTTT

D: TRBD2
J: TRBJ2-1
V: TRBV4-3
size: .
CDR3: CASSQAGGSGGYNEQFF
DNA: TGCGCCAGCAGCCAAGCGGGGGGGAGCGGGGGATACAATGAGCAGTTCTTC

D: .
J: TRBJ2-4
V: TRBV4-3
size: .
CDR3: CASSQDFNPAKNIQYF
DNA: TGCGCCAGCAGCCAAGATTTCAACCCGGCCAAAAACATTCAGTACTTC

D: TRBD1
J: TRBJ2-7
V: TRBV5-6
size: .
CDR3: CASSLRTGVVYEQYF
DNA: TGTGCCAGCAGCTTGCGGACAGGGGTAGTCTACGAGCAGTACTTC

D: TRBD2
J: TRBJ2-3
V: TRBV4-1
size: .
CDR3: CASSPTTLAAADTQYF
DNA: TGCGCCAGCAGCCCCACAACCCTAGCGGCCGCAGATACGCAGTATTTT

D: .
J: TRBJ1-1
V: TRBV27
size: .
CDR3: CATRVAGSTEAFF
DNA: TGTGCCACCCGAGTAGCGGGGAGCACTGAAGCTTTCTTT

D: .
J: TRBJ2-2
V: TRBV24-1
size: .
CDR3: CATSDSQGTGELFF
DNA: TGTGCCACCAGTGATAGTCAGGGGACCGGGGAGCTGTTTTTT

D: TRBD2
J: TRBJ2-7
V: TRBV6-2/TRBV6-3
size: .
CDR3: CASSRTSDSYEQYF
DNA: TGTGCCAGCAGTCGGACTAGCGACTCCTACGAGCAGTACTTC

D: .
J: TRBJ1-1
V: TRBV18
size: once
CDR3: CASSPRRQHMNTEAFF
DNA: TGTGCCAGCTCACCACGGCGGCAGCACATGAACACTGAAGCTTTCTTT

D: TRBD2
J: TRBJ2-7
V: TRBV5-1
size: once
CDR3: CASSLREGYEQYF
DNA: TGCGCCAGCAGTTTACGGGAGGGCTACGAGCAGTACTTC

D: .
J: TRBJ2-1
V: TRBV4-1
size: few
CDR3: CASSQEEGGGPYNEQFF
DNA: TGCGCCAGCAGCCAAGAAGAAGGCGGAGGGCCTTACAATGAGCAGTTCTTC